Presented here are 21 T cell receptor beta chains from one specimen sequenced in a study of cytomegalovirus exposure and HLA in healthy donors. Amplification used 60 Vbeta primers and 13 Jbeta primers. Produced via immunoSEQ multiplex PCR; TCRdb's table is partial and in-frame only. The sample comprises roughly 120,000 clones, about four fifths of which are singletons, and roughly 12% rests with the top ten. The sample taken for sequencing was PBMCs. The receptor set was obtained from a male donor in good health and CMV-seropositive.

With regard to this clone: One end of the junction is discordant with germline, which a read error may explain. V gene TRBV7-9 combines with J gene TRBJ2-7; TRBD2 agrees at 10 bases. The germline V gene has CDR1 SEHNR and CDR2 FQNEAQ (reference sequence). This CDR3 spans 14 amino acids. The CDR3 loop is CSSSSSGSGYEQYF. In nucleotides, the CDR3 is TGTTCCAGCAGCTCTAGCGGGAGCGGCTACGAGCAGTACTTC.

This clone was seen a single time. The rearrangement links TRBV10-2 to TRBJ2-2; 8 positions agree with TRBD2. The germline CDR1 and CDR2 sequences are WSHSY and SAAADI. The CDR3 contains 14 residues. The ends lost 4 bases at V and 6 bases at J; junction bases unmatched: 4. CDR3 DNA sequence: TGCGCCAGCAGTGTGACTAGCGCGGCCGGGGAGCTGTTTTTT. It encodes CASSVTSAAGELFF.

The chain carries TRBV10-3 and TRBJ1-5; 10 bases map to TRBD1. V gave up 9 bases and J gave up 5 bases; unmatched junction bases: 4. The CDR3 covers 13 residues. Germline-derived CDR1 and CDR2 are ENHRY and SYGVKD. The CDR3 coding sequence is TGTGCCATAGGGACAGGGGAAGATCAGCCCCAGCATTTT. Amino acids: CAIGTGEDQPQHF.

This chain links TRBV19 with TRBJ2-3; tentatively, D is TRBD1 (5 bases). The germline CDR1 and CDR2 sequences are LNHDA and SQIVND (reference sequence). V was pared by 1 base and J by 0 bases, with 5 bases between. The CDR3 contains 14 residues. The CDR3 region is CASSIGQSTDTQYF. CDR3 DNA: TGTGCCAGTAGTATAGGACAGAGCACAGATACGCAGTATTTT.

This chain links TRBV11-2 with TRBJ2-5; 9 nucleotides align to TRBD2. J lost 5 bases, V lost 1 base, and 8 bases had no gene match. This CDR3 is 16 amino acids long. Looked up from germline, CDR1 is SGHAT and CDR2 is FQNNGV. CDR3 amino acids: CASSLAGGRARETQYF. CDR3 sequence (DNA): TGTGCCAGCAGCTTAGCCGGCGGGAGGGCCCGGGAGACCCAGTACTTC.

The CDR3 DNA is TGTGCCAGTAGTATAGGGATGGGGGCGGATTACGAGCAGTACTTC. Translated, it gives CASSIGMGADYEQYF. The V and J genes are TRBV19 and TRBJ2-7; D might be TRBD1 (6 bases). Germline V gene lookup returns CDR1 LNHDA and CDR2 SQIVND (reference sequence). The length of the CDR3 is 15 residues. V lost 1 base and J lost 4, with 14 bases in between.

This clone has more than one count but fewer than ten. The V call is TRBV29-1, the J call TRBJ2-2, with 8 bases identical to TRBD1. The CDR3 length is 14 residues. Germline V gene lookup returns CDR1 SQVTM and CDR2 ANQGSEA. Trimming cost V 6 bases and J 1 base; bases outside gene matches: 4. The DNA of the CDR3 is TGCAGCGTCCAAGGGACAGGGAACACCGGGGAGCTGTTTTTT. This sequence encodes CSVQGTGNTGELFF.

V is TRBV4-1 and J is TRBJ2-1; D is unclear. The germline gives CDR1 MGHRA, CDR2 YSYEKL. V shed 2 bases and J shed 0 bases, with 11 bases lying between them. This CDR3 has 16 residues. In nucleotides, the CDR3 is TGCGCCAGCAGCCAATTTAAAGATAGCTCCTACAATGAGCAGTTCTTC. This sequence encodes CASSQFKDSSYNEQFF.

The chain employs TRBV7-8 and TRBJ2-1; D perhaps matches TRBD2 (6 bases). CDR1 SGHVS and CDR2 FQNEAQ come from the germline V gene. This CDR3 contains 18 residues. Trimming left V 0 bases short and J 0 bases short, with 15 bases between. The CDR3 reads CASSLAFASVSSYNEQFF. CDR3 DNA: TGTGCCAGCAGCTTAGCCTTTGCTAGCGTAAGCTCCTACAATGAGCAGTTCTTC. The full variable domain, with the rest looked up from reference TRBV7-8 and TRBJ2-1, is GAGVSQSPRYKVAKRGQDVALRCDPISGHVSLFWYQQALGQGPEFLTYFQNEAQLDKSGLPSDRFFAERPEGSVSTLKIQRTQQEDSAVYLCASSLAFASVSSYNEQFFGPGTRLTVL.

The CDR3 loop is CASSLPYGGRGGEQYF. The DNA of the CDR3 is TGTGCCAGCAGTTTGCCCTATGGGGGGCGCGGGGGAGAGCAGTACTTC. The chain joins TRBV28 to TRBJ2-7; maybe TRBD2 (7 bases). V shed 3 bases and J shed 7 bases, with 22 bases lying between them. Germline values: CDR1 MDHEN, CDR2 SYDVKM. The CDR3 loop spans 16 amino acids.

The gene calls are TRBV27 and TRBJ2-2; 7 bases match TRBD1. This CDR3 has 13 amino acids. V gave up 10 bases and J gave up 0 bases; unmatched junction bases: 2. The germline gives CDR1 MNHEY, CDR2 SMNVEV (reference sequence). This chain's CDR3 is CATGTANTGELFF. CDR3 sequence (DNA): TGTGCCACCGGGACAGCGAACACCGGGGAGCTGTTTTTT.

The chain joins TRBV7-2 to TRBJ2-7; weak D call: TRBD2 (5 bases). The CDR3 length is 13 residues. V dropped 1 base and J dropped 6 bases, with 10 bases sitting between them. Per germline, CDR1 SGHTA and CDR2 FQGNSA. Written as DNA, the CDR3 is TGTGCCAGCAGCTTAGGTCTAGCCTCCGAGCAGTACTTC. It yields the protein CASSLGLASEQYF.

In this sample, this clone turned up a few times. The chain joins TRBV28 to TRBJ2-2; 10 bases agree with TRBD1. CDR1 is MDHEN and CDR2 is SYDVKM in the germline V gene. V trimming: 4 bases; J trimming: 6 bases; junction bases outside the gene matches: 8. This CDR3 has 16 amino acids. The CDR3 nucleotides read TGTGCCAGCAGTTCCCCCGGACAGGGGGGAGCCGGGGAGCTGTTTTTT. Its translation is CASSSPGQGGAGELFF.

The chain carries TRBV7-9 and TRBJ1-2, with D tentatively TRBD1 (6 bases). The CDR3 spans 13 residues. The germline V and J ends were trimmed by 6 bases and 4 bases, with 12 bases remaining between them. Germline CDR1 SEHNR, CDR2 FQNEAQ (reference sequence). In DNA form, the CDR3 reads TGTGCCAGCAGTCCTCAGGGGCTCTATGGCTACACCTTC. As protein: CASSPQGLYGYTF.

V is TRBV5-1 and J is TRBJ2-7; possibly TRBD2 for D (6 bases). CDR3 length: 14 amino acids. The germline CDR1 and CDR2 sequences are SGHRS and YFSETQ. The V end was cut by 2 bases, the J end by 5 bases, with 14 bases between. The CDR3 region is CASSFYGRLDEQYF. Written as DNA, the CDR3 is TGCGCCAGCAGCTTTTACGGGAGACTGGACGAGCAGTACTTC.

The chain couples TRBV28 to TRBJ2-3; 11 bases line up with TRBD2. The germline V gene has CDR1 MDHEN and CDR2 SYDVKM. J lost 3 bases, V lost 5 bases, and 7 bases had no gene match. This CDR3 has 16 residues. DNA for the CDR3: TGTGCCAGCAGTAGAACCGGGACTAGCGGTACAGATACGCAGTATTTT. Protein product: CASSRTGTSGTDTQYF. The whole variable domain, filled in from reference TRBV28 and TRBJ2-3, reads DVKVTQSSRYLVKRTGEKVFLECVQDMDHENMFWYRQDPGLGLRLIYFSYDVKMKEKGDIPEGYSVSREKKERFSLILESASTNQTSMYLCASSRTGTSGTDTQYFGPGTRLTVL.

The CDR3 loop is CASSMGTSFETQYF. The CDR3 region has the DNA TGTGCCAGCAGTATGGGGACTAGCTTCGAGACCCAGTACTTC. The rearrangement links TRBV25-1 to TRBJ2-5; 9 bases line up with TRBD2. Germline CDR1 and CDR2: MGHDK and SYGVNS. The CDR3 totals 14 residues. V gave up 5 bases and J gave up 5 bases; unmatched junction bases: 6.

The V and J genes are TRBV5-1 and TRBJ1-4; 10 positions agree with TRBD1. CDR3 length: 15 amino acids. Trimming took 5 bases from V and 7 from J; bases not matched to a gene: 8. Looked up from germline, CDR1 is SGHRS and CDR2 is YFSETQ. The CDR3: CASRDRQGAGEKLFF. Here the CDR3 DNA reads TGCGCCAGCAGGGACCGACAGGGGGCGGGTGAAAAACTGTTTTTT.

The CDR3 region is CASSLLAFTDTQYF. The CDR3 nucleotides read TGTGCCAGCAGCCTGCTAGCGTTCACAGATACGCAGTATTTT. The chain recombines TRBV4-2 with TRBJ2-3; D might be TRBD2 (6 bases). V was trimmed by 4 bases and J by 2 bases, leaving 10 bases between them. This CDR3 spans 14 amino acids. CDR1 and CDR2 (germline): LGHNA, YNFKEQ.

The chain employs TRBV1 and TRBJ1-4; the D call in the table, TRBD1, was not verified against the DNA. TRBV1 is noted as a pseudogene. The CDR3 consists of 17 residues. CDR3 DNA: TGCACCAGCAGCCGACAGGGACAGGGTTTACTTAATGAAAAACTGTTTTTT. Protein: CTSSRQGQGLLNEKLFF.

This clone was detected once. J is TRBJ2-7 and V is TRBV9; 7 positions match TRBD2. The CDR3 is made up of 15 amino acids. Unmatched junction bases numbered 5, after V lost 2 bases and J lost 0 bases. Germline values: CDR1 SGDLS, CDR2 YYNGEE. The chain's CDR3 is CASSVGGDFSYEQYF. As DNA, the CDR3 is TGTGCCAGCAGCGTGGGGGGGGACTTCTCCTACGAGCAGTACTTC.